The 20 T cell receptor beta chains reported below all come from one sample, sequenced in a study of yellow fever vaccine responses in identical twins. Using its own MiXCR run on the RT-PCR reads, TCRdb lists one record per CDR3 protein. The repertoire holds around 20,000 distinct CDR3 sequences, with around 70% as singletons. The sample in question was T cells from blood (PBMCs), unsorted or a sorted subset (not recorded which), obtained before or after yellow fever vaccination (not recorded which). The receptors originated from a woman aged 18-29 years who received the yellow fever vaccine.

CDR3 coding DNA: TGCGCCAGCAGCTCGGGACAGGGACCAAATCAGCCCCAGCATTTT. It codes for CASSSGQGPNQPQHF. The chain recombines TRBV5-1 with TRBJ1-5; 9 bases match TRBD1. CDR3 length: 15 amino acids. Germline trimming cut 3 bases from V and 4 bases from J; bases unmatched to any gene: 5. Germline values: CDR1 SGHRS, CDR2 YFSETQ.

The chain is built from TRBV5-1 and TRBJ2-1, with D perhaps matching TRBD1 (6 bases). Germline V gene sequence: CDR1 SGHRS, CDR2 YFSETQ. This CDR3 spans 15 amino acids. Trimming removed 5 bases from V and 7 bases from J, with 19 bases in between. The CDR3 here is CASRSNPGDGNEQFF. Written as DNA, the CDR3 is TGCGCCAGCAGATCTAATCCAGGGGATGGGAATGAGCAGTTCTTC.

The rearrangement uses TRBV12-3 or TRBV12-4 and TRBJ1-4; the match to TRBD1 covers 7 bases. The ends lost 5 bases at V and 6 bases at J; junction bases unmatched: 12. This CDR3 contains 16 residues. The CDR3 coding sequence is TGTGCCAGCAGTCCCTTGCGACAGGGAGGGGATGAAAAACTGTTTTTT. Protein: CASSPLRQGGDEKLFF.

V gene TRBV29-1 combines with J gene TRBJ2-7; no definite D call. In germline, CDR1 is SQVTM, CDR2 ANQGSEA. V lost 0 bases and J 7 bases, leaving 19 bases between the germline ends. The CDR3 is made up of 15 amino acids. The CDR3 sequence: CSVEDHGDPRREQYF. CDR3 DNA: TGCAGCGTTGAAGACCATGGGGATCCTCGTCGAGAGCAGTACTTC.

The chain employs TRBV11-3 and TRBJ2-5; TRBD2 matches 11 bases. The germline V gene encodes CDR1 SGHNT and CDR2 YENEEA. This CDR3 contains 19 residues. V was clipped by 2 bases and J by 5 bases; unmatched bases: 16. The CDR3 nucleotides are TGTGCCAGCAGCTTACGATCAGCTAGCGGGGGGTTTCTGCGGGAGACCCAGTACTTC. Protein: CASSLRSASGGFLRETQYF.

This chain joins TRBV25-1 and TRBJ2-1; D is perhaps TRBD1 (5 bases). The CDR3 contains 15 residues. The germline V gene has CDR1 MGHDK and CDR2 SYGVNS. V was clipped by 0 bases and J by 0 bases, with 6 bases between them. CDR3 protein: CASSEYRASYNEQFF. The CDR3 DNA is TGTGCCAGCAGTGAATACAGGGCCTCCTACAATGAGCAGTTCTTC.

This chain joins TRBV10-1 and TRBJ1-5; 7 nucleotides align to TRBD1. Germline CDR1 and CDR2: WNHNN and SYGVQD (reference sequence). This CDR3 contains 15 residues. Trimming took 0 bases from V and 6 from J; bases not matched to a gene: 5. CDR3 nucleotides: TGCGCCAGCAGTGAGTCTGACAGGGTGATTCAGCCCCAGCATTTT. Protein sequence: CASSESDRVIQPQHF.

The genes are TRBV20-1 and TRBJ2-3, with D possibly called TRBD1 or TRBD2 (7 bases each). V was clipped by 0 bases and J by 1 base, with 23 bases between them. There are 19 residues in the CDR3. The germline V gene has CDR1 DFQATT and CDR2 SNEGSKA (reference sequence). The CDR3 here is CSARDVRGRGSGGTDTQYF. DNA for the CDR3: TGCAGTGCTAGAGATGTTAGGGGGCGCGGGAGCGGGGGCACAGATACGCAGTATTTT.

The V gene is TRBV7-6, the J gene TRBJ2-2; D is uncertain. The germline gives CDR1 SGHVS, CDR2 FNYEAQ. This CDR3 is built from 13 residues. The V gene lost 1 base and the J gene lost 4 bases, with 4 bases spanning the gap. CDR3 residues: CASSLVATGELFF. Here the CDR3 DNA reads TGTGCCAGCAGCTTAGTAGCCACCGGGGAGCTGTTTTTT.

This clonotype has only one observation. The rearrangement uses TRBV20-1 and TRBJ2-3; TRBD2 matches at 10 bases. In germline, CDR1 is DFQATT, CDR2 SNEGSKA (reference sequence). The CDR3 has 14 residues. The V and J ends lost 6 bases and 1 base, in that order; junction bases with no gene match: 4. CDR3 sequence reads: CSAHGTSGTDTQYF. Written as DNA, the CDR3 is TGCAGTGCCCATGGGACTAGCGGCACAGATACGCAGTATTTT.

V is TRBV6-5 and J is TRBJ2-1; D not resolved. The V gene lost 2 bases and the J gene lost 6 bases, with 5 bases spanning the gap. Germline loops: CDR1 MNHEY, CDR2 SVGAGI. This CDR3 contains 12 residues. The CDR3 DNA is TGTGCCAGCAGTTACGGACGCAATGAGCAGTTCTTC. Translation gives CASSYGRNEQFF.

The gene calls are TRBV11-2 and TRBJ2-5, with TRBD2 matching over 11 bases. This CDR3 is 16 amino acids long. Trimming cost V 4 bases and J 7 bases; bases outside gene matches: 11. Looked up from germline, CDR1 is SGHAT and CDR2 is FQNNGV. CDR3 protein: CASSSTQGLAGGTQYF. CDR3 bases: TGTGCCAGCAGCTCCACCCAGGGTCTAGCGGGAGGGACCCAGTACTTC.

The sample holds one count of this clonotype. This chain links TRBV5-1 with TRBJ2-5; no reliable D call. CDR3 length: 14 residues. Germline V CDR1 and CDR2: SGHRS, YFSETQ. V shed 3 bases and J shed 1 base, with 10 bases lying between them. The CDR3 sequence: CASSSTSPQETQYF. Written as DNA, the CDR3 is TGCGCCAGCAGCTCCACTTCGCCCCAAGAGACCCAGTACTTC.

The CDR3 region has the DNA TGTGCCAGCAGTTACTTGAATGAGCAGTTCTTC. Protein: CASSYLNEQFF. The chain uses TRBV6-5 and TRBJ2-1; D call uncertain. Trimming took off 1 base at V and 7 bases at J, with 2 bases between the two ends. Germline lookup yields CDR1 MNHEY and CDR2 SVGAGI. The CDR3 runs 11 residues.

This clonotype was observed a few times. This chain uses TRBV11-3 with TRBJ1-1; D remains unclear. Per germline, CDR1 SGHNT and CDR2 YENEEA. The CDR3 is 15 residues long. V lost 1 base, J lost 7 bases, and 16 bases lay in between. The CDR3 DNA reads as TGTGCCAGCAGCTTAGTCGCCCCAGCCGGTGGTGAAGCTTTCTTT. It is translated as CASSLVAPAGGEAFF.

The chain joins TRBV2 to TRBJ2-1; D is undetermined. Trimming took off 8 bases at V and 9 bases at J, with 8 bases between the two ends. Germline-derived CDR1 and CDR2 are SNHLY and FYNNEI. The CDR3 extends over 10 amino acids. CDR3 DNA sequence: TGTGCCAGCCTGGTGGGTGAGCAGTTCTTC. It codes for CASLVGEQFF.

This chain connects TRBV18 to TRBJ1-1; D gene ambiguous. Germline CDR1 reads KGHSH; CDR2 reads LQKENI. This CDR3 spans 16 amino acids. V was shortened by 3 bases and J by 1 base, with 15 bases between the two germline ends. CDR3 in amino acids: CASSPMSGSSNTEAFF. The CDR3, as DNA: TGTGCCAGCTCACCTATGAGCGGGTCCTCGAACACTGAAGCTTTCTTT. The full variable domain, rest sourced from reference TRBV18 and TRBJ1-1, is NAGVMQNPRHLVRRRGQEARLRCSPMKGHSHVYWYRQLPEEGLKFMVYLQKENIIDESGMPKERFSAEFPKEGPSILRIQQVVRGDSAAYFCASSPMSGSSNTEAFFGQGTRLTVV.

The V and J genes are TRBV13 and TRBJ2-1; TRBD1 matches 9 bases. The V segment lost 6 bases and the J segment 6 bases; nucleotides outside the gene matches: 9. Per the germline V gene, CDR1 is PRHDT and CDR2 is FYEKMQ (reference sequence). This CDR3 is built from 15 residues. The CDR3 sequence is CASRLTGTGFNEQFF. For the CDR3, the DNA is TGTGCCAGCAGACTAACCGGGACAGGGTTCAATGAGCAGTTCTTC.

CDR3 sequence: CASSPTGGSNSPLHF. CDR3 sequence (DNA): TGTGCCAGCAGTCCGACAGGGGGAAGTAATTCACCCCTCCACTTT. The chain has TRBV12-3 or TRBV12-4 and TRBJ1-6, with 9 bases matching TRBD1. The junction had 5 bases not matched to a gene; V was cut back by 5 bases and J by 6 bases. This CDR3 is 15 amino acids long.

The V gene is TRBV7-3, the J gene TRBJ2-1; 12 bases match TRBD2. V was pared by 4 bases and J by 6 bases, with 7 bases of the junction left unmatched. Germline V gene lookup returns CDR1 SGHTA and CDR2 FQGTGA. The CDR3 runs to 16 residues. The CDR3: CASSSTSSGRANEQFF. In nucleotides, the CDR3 is TGTGCCAGCAGCTCGACGTCTAGCGGGAGGGCCAATGAGCAGTTCTTC.